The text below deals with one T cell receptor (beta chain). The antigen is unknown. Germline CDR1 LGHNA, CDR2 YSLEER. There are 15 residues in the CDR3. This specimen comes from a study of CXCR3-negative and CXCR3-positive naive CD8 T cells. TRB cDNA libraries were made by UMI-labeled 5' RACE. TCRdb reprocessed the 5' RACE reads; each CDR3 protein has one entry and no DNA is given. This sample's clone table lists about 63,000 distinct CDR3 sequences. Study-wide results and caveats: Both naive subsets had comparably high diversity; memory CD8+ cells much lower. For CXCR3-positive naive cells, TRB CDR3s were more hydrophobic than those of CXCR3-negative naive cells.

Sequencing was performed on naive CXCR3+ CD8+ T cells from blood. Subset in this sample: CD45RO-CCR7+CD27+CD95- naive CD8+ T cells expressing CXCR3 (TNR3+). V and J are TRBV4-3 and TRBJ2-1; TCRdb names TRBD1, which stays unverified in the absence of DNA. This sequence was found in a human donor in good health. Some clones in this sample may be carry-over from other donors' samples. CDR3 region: CASSPDRERYNEQFF.